These T cell receptor beta chains were read from a single sample in a study of blood T cell repertoires in COVID-19. Method: immunoSEQ multiplex PCR; TCRdb's copy keeps in-frame clones and lacks some. The sample contains approximately 360,000 clones, around 86% of which appear only once. The sequenced sample consisted of PBMCs or T cells enriched from blood (not recorded which). The receptors come from a woman aged 45-60 years who had recovered from COVID-19. The CDR3 runs from the conserved cysteine through the conserved F or W. Each record gives: V gene, clone size, D gene, J gene, CDR3 protein. D genes are given only for firm matches. The size field is filled for only some rows; it gives once, few, many or a size class.

>TRBV7-3|few|-|TRBJ1-3
CASSLNGGNSGNTIYF
>TRBV5-5|-|-|TRBJ1-1
CASSKKEGRTEAFF
>TRBV5-1|once|-|TRBJ2-7
CASSEDRFGEQYF
>TRBV6-2/TRBV6-3|once|TRBD1|TRBJ1-2
CASSDRAAYGYTF
>TRBV9|-|-|TRBJ1-1
CASSGPLTETNEAFF
>TRBV5-1|once|-|TRBJ2-1
CASRLSGSYNEQFF
>TRBV27|-|TRBD2|TRBJ2-5
CASSSAVGRDSKETQYF
>TRBV7-2|-|TRBD2|TRBJ2-1
CASSRVGTSGSNEQFF
>TRBV21-1|few|-|TRBJ2-2
CASSAGRAADTGELFF
>TRBV7-2|once|TRBD1|TRBJ1-2
CASSSGTAPYGYTF
>TRBV5-1|-|-|TRBJ1-1
CASSFQAENTEAFF
>TRBV14|-|-|TRBJ2-4
CASSQVRGNIQYF
>TRBV6-1|-|TRBD1|TRBJ1-5
CASSGIRQGVGNSNQPQHF
>TRBV3-1/TRBV3-2|-|-|TRBJ1-2
CASSQGGGNYGYTF
>TRBV5-1|-|TRBD1|TRBJ1-1
CASSLRQGVNTEAFF
>TRBV9|-|TRBD1|TRBJ1-3
CASSPPGQGTNTIYF
>TRBV27|once|TRBD1|TRBJ1-6
CASSGTGGLVSPLHF
>TRBV5-4|-|-|TRBJ1-1
CASSPTATNTEAFF
>TRBV3-1/TRBV3-2|-|-|TRBJ1-1
CASSHFTRNTEAFF
>TRBV7-2|once|-|TRBJ2-2
CASRGGLTGELFF
>TRBV20-1|-|-|TRBJ1-3
CSARGPRDIYF
>TRBV19|-|-|TRBJ2-7
CATRDRLGTTFYEQYF
>TRBV5-6|-|-|TRBJ1-1
CASSLAEPNTEAFF
>TRBV19|-|TRBD2|TRBJ2-1
CASSPSGGPSSYNEQFF
>TRBV2|-|-|TRBJ2-7
CASSEALQGLNYEQYF
>TRBV28|-|TRBD2|TRBJ2-1
CASSSPRTSITEQFF
>TRBV3-1/TRBV3-2|-|-|TRBJ1-6
CASSQVIGNSPLHF
>TRBV19|-|-|TRBJ2-6
CASSLSGKTVGANVLTF
>TRBV6-5|-|-|TRBJ1-5
CASSYSRYSDQPQHF
>TRBV7-3|-|-|TRBJ1-1
CASSLQGTLNTEAFF
>TRBV14|once|-|TRBJ2-2
CASSLLSGLNTGELFF
>TRBV11-3|-|TRBD2|TRBJ2-1
CASSRQGGGANEQFF
>TRBV6-5|-|-|TRBJ1-3
CASRTGNSGNTIYF
>TRBV10-2|-|TRBD2|TRBJ2-1
CASRSGGWNEQFF
>TRBV11-3|-|TRBD1|TRBJ2-7
CASSLVGTGSHEQYF
>TRBV27|-|TRBD1|TRBJ2-7
CASKKGQFYEQYF
>TRBV7-3|-|-|TRBJ2-6
CASSFDGSGANVLTF
>TRBV24-1|once|TRBD1|TRBJ2-7
CATSDLGTGLYDEQYF
>TRBV19|few|-|TRBJ1-5
CASSTSWRPDNQPQHF
>TRBV7-9|-|TRBD1|TRBJ1-2
CASSLETGPNYGYTF
>TRBV7-8|-|TRBD1|TRBJ1-1
CASRHRGGEAFF
>TRBV13|-|-|TRBJ1-4
CASSLRSNEKLFF